This T cell receptor (beta chain) was identified in a study of T cell responses to AZD1222 COVID-19 vaccine. Overall study results and limits: Only a handful of people who got AZD1222 tested seropositive at baseline. Spike-specific TCR breadth rose after two AZD1222 doses, and depth rose as well.

Data came from immunoSEQ multiplex PCR; TCRdb stores just in-frame clones and leaves some out. The sample records about 120,000 clones, around nine tenths being singletons. Germline V gene lookup returns CDR1 SGHAT and CDR2 FQNNGV. The V end was cut by 2 bases, the J end by 4 bases, with 11 bases between. The length of the CDR3 is 15 residues. About this clone itself: Its specificity is not known.

V and J are TRBV11-2 and TRBJ1-4; possibly TRBD1 for D (5 bases). The input for sequencing was peripheral blood, taken 28 days after the second AZD1222 dose. This receptor was obtained from an adult who received the AZD1222 COVID-19 vaccine. The CDR3 sequence: CASSLSATDNEKLFF. The CDR3 DNA sequence: TGTGCCAGCAGCTTATCGGCGACAGATAATGAAAAACTGTTTTTT.